This passage covers 2 T cell receptor beta chains from one sample sequenced in a study. A single record per CDR3 protein comes from TCRdb applying MiXCR to the RT-PCR reads. Found here are around 700,000 distinct CDR3 sequences, 12% to 15% of them singletons; the top ten hold 3.6%. The specimen was memory CD4+ T cells from blood. These receptors originate from a female donor in good health, serving as a healthy control.

This clonotype has at least ten counts. The chain recombines TRBV5-1 with TRBJ1-1; D is possibly TRBD1 (5 bases). The CDR3 runs to 14 residues. Trimming pared 2 bases from V and 3 bases from J, leaving 11 bases between. Germline V gives CDR1 SGHRS, CDR2 YFSETQ. The CDR3 region has the DNA TGCGCCAGCAGCTTAGACGGACAATACACTGAAGCTTTCTTT. As protein: CASSLDGQYTEAFF.

DNA of the CDR3: TGTGCCACCAGTGACCCGTCAGCGGCATCAGGTATAGATACGCAGTATTTT. Translated: CATSDPSAASGIDTQYF. This chain joins TRBV24-1 and TRBJ2-3, with D tentatively TRBD2 (5 bases). CDR3 size: 17 residues. V lost 4 bases and J 5 bases, leaving 21 bases between the germline ends. The germline V gene encodes CDR1 KGHDR and CDR2 SFDVKD.